The source of this T cell receptor (beta chain) is a study of monozygotic twins with cystic fibrosis. General study points: V usage most resembled the co-twin in 13 of 16 pairs. No link emerged between shared CDR3 counts and age, concordance or severity.

Comment on this clone: Its cognate antigen is unknown. The germline gene is not matched at one end of the junction; a read error may be the cause.

TCRdb keeps only in-frame clones here, not all; method: immunoSEQ multiplex PCR. The data hold more than 11,000 clones, with around 91% observed a single time. Sequenced sample: blood. The sequence derives from a boy under 18 with cystic fibrosis.

CDR3 nucleotide sequence: TGTGCCATCAGTGACAGGGAAGAGGCCCAGTACTTC. Translating gives CAISDREEAQYF. V and J are TRBV10-3 and TRBJ2-5, with TRBD1 as a possible D gene (5 bases). The germline V gene encodes CDR1 ENHRY and CDR2 SYGVKD. There are 12 residues in the CDR3.